This T cell receptor (beta chain) was identified in a study of response to subunit inactivated influenza vaccine. Broader study findings: Each seasonal influenza vaccination recruits few new T cells, the authors suggested.

TCRdb reanalysed the RT-PCR reads using MiXCR and keeps one entry per CDR3 protein. Found here are approximately 500,000 distinct CDR3 sequences, 10% to 15% of them singletons; the top ten hold around 13%. CDR1 is SGHDT and CDR2 is YYEEEE in the germline V gene. The V end was cut by 1 base, the J end by 4 bases, with 8 bases between. The CDR3 extends over 14 amino acids. This clonotype was seen ten or more times. The antigen is unknown. This receptor was identified in a man aged 45-65 years who received an inactivated influenza vaccine. Sample: PBMCs from blood, taken more than 35 days after vaccination. The chain links TRBV5-6 to TRBJ2-2; the D is unclear. For the CDR3, the DNA is TGTGCCAGCAGCTTGCGCAGGTCCACCGGGGAGCTGTTTTTT. Its protein product is CASSLRRSTGELFF.